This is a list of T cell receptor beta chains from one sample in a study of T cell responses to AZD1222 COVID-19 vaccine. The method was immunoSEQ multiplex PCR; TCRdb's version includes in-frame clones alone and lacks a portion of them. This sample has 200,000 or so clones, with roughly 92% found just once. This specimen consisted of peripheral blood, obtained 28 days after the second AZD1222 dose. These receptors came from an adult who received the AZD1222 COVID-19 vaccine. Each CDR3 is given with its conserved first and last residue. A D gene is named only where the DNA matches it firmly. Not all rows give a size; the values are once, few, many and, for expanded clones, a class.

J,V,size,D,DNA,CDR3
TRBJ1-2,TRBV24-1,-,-,TGTGCCACCAGTGATCCCCGGGGGGGTGGTGGCTACACCTTC,CATSDPRGGGGYTF
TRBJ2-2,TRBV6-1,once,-,TGTGCCAGCAGTGAATTCCAGCATAACACCGGGGAGCTGTTTTTT,CASSEFQHNTGELFF
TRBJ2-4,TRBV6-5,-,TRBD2,TGTGCCAGCAGGGTAGCGGGGGGCTCCAAAAACATTCAGTACTTC,CASRVAGGSKNIQYF
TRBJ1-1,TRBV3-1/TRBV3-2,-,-,TGTGCCAGCAGCCGTATCGGAGGGAATGAAGCTTTCTTT,CASSRIGGNEAFF
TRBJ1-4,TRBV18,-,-,TGTGCCAGCTCCCCGATGGAGTCAGTCGAAAAACTGTTTTTT,CASSPMESVEKLFF
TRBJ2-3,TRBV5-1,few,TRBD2,TGCGCCAGCAGCTTACCTAGCGGGGGGGCCACAGATACGCAGTATTTT,CASSLPSGGATDTQYF
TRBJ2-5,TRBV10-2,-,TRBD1,TGCGCCAGCAGTGACGCCAGGGGGAAAGAGACCCAGTACTTC,CASSDARGKETQYF
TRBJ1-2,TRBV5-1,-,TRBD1,TGCGCCAGCAGCTTAAACAGGGGGCAGGACTATGGCTACACCTTC,CASSLNRGQDYGYTF
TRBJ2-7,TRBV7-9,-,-,TGTGCCAGCAGCTACCGGGACGGTGGGAGGGGGGAGCAGTACTTC,CASSYRDGGRGEQYF
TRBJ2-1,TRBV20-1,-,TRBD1,TGCAGTGCTAGTTTAACGGGACAGCTATACAATGAGCAGTTCTTC,CSASLTGQLYNEQFF
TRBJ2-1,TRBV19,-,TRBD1,TGTGCCAGTAGTCCCTACAGGGGGCCTTACAATGAGCAGTTCTTC,CASSPYRGPYNEQFF
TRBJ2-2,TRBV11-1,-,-,TGTGCCAGCAGCTTCTTCGGAGTGGGAGGGGAGCTGTTTTTT,CASSFFGVGGELFF
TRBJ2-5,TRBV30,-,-,TGTGCCTGGGAATACAGGAACCCGCTCTGTGGTGACCAGTACTTC,CAWEYRNPLCGDQYF
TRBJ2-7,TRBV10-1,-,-,TGCGCCAGCAGAACCGGGGGAGGAGGCGAGCAGTACTTC,CASRTGGGGEQYF
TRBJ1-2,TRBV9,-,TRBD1,TGTGCCAGCAGCTCCCGACAGGGAAGAGATGGCTACACCTTC,CASSSRQGRDGYTF
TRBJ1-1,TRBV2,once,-,TGTGCCAGCAGTGGTGGCGTTAGGAACACTGAAGCTTTCTTT,CASSGGVRNTEAFF
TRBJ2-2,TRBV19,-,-,TGTGCCAGTATGGGAGTGGGTTTGCCCGGGCCGAACACCGGGGAGCTGTTTTTT,CASMGVGLPGPNTGELFF
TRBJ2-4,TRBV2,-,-,TGTGCCATAACAGGAAACCTAGCCAAAAACATTCAGTACTTC,CAITGNLAKNIQYF